One T cell receptor beta chain is described in this entry. The beta constant-region primer was an equimolar mix of two oligonucleotides covering TRBC1 and TRBC2. TCRdb reprocessed the UMI-ligation and nested PCR reads with MiXCR, giving one entry per CDR3 protein. This table has around 160,000 distinct CDR3 sequences, about a sixth appearing once. The CDR3 runs 12 residues. Trimming removed 6 bases at V and 3 bases at J, with 12 bases between. Germline-derived CDR1 and CDR2 are SQVTM and ANQGSEA. The data are from a study of naive and memory T cell subsets. The gene calls are TRBV29-1 and TRBJ2-7, with a tentative D call TRBD2 (6 bases). Sequencing used naive CD4+ T cells from blood. This receptor was taken from a human donor in good health. CDR3 nucleotide sequence: TGCAGCGTGGGACTGGATTACTACGAGCAGTACTTC. It translates to CSVGLDYYEQYF.